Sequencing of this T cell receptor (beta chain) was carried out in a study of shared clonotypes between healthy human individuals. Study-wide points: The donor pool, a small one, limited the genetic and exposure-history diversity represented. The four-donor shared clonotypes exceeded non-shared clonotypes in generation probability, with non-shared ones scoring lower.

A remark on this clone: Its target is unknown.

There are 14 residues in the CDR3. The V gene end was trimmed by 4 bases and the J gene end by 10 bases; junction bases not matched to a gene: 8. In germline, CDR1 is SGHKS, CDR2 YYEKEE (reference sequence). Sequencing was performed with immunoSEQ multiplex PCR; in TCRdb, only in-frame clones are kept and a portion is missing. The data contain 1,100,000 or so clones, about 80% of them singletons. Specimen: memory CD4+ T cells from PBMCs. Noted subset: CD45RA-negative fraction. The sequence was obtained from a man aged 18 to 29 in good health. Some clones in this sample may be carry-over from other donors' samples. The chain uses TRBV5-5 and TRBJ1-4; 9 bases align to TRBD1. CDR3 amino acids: CASSNPGQGAKLFF. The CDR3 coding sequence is TGTGCCAGCAGCAACCCGGGACAGGGTGCAAAACTGTTTTTT. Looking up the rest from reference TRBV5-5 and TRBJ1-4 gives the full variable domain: DAGVTQSPTHLIKTRGQQVTLRCSPISGHKSVSWYQQVLGQGPQFIFQYYEKEERGRGNFPDRFSARQFPNYSSELNVNALLLGDSALYLCASSNPGQGAKLFFGSGTQLSVL.